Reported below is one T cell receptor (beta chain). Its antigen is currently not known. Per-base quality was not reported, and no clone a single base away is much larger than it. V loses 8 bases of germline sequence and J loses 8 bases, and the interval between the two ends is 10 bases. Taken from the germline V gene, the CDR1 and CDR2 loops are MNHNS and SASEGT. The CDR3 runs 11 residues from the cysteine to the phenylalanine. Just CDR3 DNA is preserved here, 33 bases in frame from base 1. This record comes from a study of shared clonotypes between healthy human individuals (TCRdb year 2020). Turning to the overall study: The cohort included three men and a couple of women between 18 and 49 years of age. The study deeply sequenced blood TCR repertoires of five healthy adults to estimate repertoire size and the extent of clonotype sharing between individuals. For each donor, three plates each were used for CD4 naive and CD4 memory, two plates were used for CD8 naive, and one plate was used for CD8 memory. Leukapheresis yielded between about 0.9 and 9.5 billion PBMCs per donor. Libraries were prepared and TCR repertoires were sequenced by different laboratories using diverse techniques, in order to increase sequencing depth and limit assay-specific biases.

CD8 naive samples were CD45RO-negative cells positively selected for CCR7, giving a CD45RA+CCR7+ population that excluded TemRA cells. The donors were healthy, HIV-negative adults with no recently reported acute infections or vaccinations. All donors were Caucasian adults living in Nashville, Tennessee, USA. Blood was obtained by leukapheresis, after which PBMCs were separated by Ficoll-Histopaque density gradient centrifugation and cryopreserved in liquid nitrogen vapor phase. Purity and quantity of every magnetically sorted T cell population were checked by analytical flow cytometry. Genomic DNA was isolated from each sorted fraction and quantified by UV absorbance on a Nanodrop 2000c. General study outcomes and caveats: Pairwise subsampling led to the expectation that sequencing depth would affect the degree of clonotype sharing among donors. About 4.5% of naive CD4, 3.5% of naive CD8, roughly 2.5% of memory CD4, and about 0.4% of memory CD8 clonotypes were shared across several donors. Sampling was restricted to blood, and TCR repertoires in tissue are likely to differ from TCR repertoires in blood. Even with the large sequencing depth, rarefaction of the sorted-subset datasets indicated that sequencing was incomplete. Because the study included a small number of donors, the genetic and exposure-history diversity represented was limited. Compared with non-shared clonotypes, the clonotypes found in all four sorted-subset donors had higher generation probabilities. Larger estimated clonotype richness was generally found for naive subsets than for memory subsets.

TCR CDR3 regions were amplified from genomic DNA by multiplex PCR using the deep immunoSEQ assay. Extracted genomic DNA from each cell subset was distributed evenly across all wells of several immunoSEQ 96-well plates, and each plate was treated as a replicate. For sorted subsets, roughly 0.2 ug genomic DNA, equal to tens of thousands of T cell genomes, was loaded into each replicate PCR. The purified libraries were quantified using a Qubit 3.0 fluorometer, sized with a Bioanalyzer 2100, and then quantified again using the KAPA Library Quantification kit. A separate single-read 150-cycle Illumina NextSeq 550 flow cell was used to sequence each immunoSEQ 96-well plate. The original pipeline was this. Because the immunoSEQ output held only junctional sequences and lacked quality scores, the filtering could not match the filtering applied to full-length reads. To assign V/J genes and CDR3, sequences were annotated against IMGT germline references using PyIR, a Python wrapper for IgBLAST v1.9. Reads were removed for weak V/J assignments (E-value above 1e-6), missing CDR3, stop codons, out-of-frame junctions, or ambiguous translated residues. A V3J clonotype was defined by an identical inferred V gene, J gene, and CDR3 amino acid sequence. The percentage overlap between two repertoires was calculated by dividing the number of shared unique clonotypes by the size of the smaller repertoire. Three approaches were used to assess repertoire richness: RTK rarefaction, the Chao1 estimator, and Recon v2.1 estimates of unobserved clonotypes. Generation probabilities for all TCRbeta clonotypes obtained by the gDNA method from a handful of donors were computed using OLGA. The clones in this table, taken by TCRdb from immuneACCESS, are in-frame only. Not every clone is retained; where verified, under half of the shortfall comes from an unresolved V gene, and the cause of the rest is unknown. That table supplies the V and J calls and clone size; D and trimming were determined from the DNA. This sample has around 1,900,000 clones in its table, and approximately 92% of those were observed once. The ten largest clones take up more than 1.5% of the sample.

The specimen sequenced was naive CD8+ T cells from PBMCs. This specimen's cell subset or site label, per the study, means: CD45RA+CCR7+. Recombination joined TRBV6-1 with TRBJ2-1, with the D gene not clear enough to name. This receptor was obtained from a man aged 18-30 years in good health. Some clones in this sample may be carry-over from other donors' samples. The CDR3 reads CASEKADEQFF. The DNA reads TGTGCCAGCGAAAAGGCCGATGAGCAGTTCTTC.